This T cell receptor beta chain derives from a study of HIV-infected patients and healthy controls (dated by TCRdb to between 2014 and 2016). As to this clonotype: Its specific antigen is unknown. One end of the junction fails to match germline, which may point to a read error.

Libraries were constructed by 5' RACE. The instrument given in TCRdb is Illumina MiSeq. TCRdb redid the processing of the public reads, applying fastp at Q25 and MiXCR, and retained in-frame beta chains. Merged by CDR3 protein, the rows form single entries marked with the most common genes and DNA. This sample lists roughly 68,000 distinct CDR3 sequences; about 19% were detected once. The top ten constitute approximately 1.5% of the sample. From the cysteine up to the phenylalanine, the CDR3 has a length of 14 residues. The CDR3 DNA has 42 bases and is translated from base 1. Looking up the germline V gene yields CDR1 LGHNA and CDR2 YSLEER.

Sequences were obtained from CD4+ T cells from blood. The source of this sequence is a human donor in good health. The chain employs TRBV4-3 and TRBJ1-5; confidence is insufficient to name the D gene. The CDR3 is CASIQEGGSQPQHF. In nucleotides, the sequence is TGCGCCAGCATCCAAGAAGGAGGATCCCAGCCCCAGCATTTT.